Given below is one T cell receptor (beta chain) in context. Its cognate antigen is unknown. CDR1 is MGHRA and CDR2 is YSYEKL in the germline V gene. The trim removed 1 base at V and 2 bases at J, leaving 2 bases unmatched. The CDR3 has 15 residues. Expressed TCRB transcripts were sequenced after all isolated RNA was converted to cDNA. The data were produced by immunoSEQ multiplex PCR, yet TCRdb's version contains in-frame clones alone and is incomplete. The sample contains almost 250,000 clones, roughly 15% of which appear only once. The collection from each donor was one heparinised blood draw averaging roughly 0.12 L. Cells sorted by CD45RO/CCR7/CD25/CD127/CD95/CD27 comprised CD4+ naive, central memory, regulatory and stem cell-like memory cells. These data are taken from a study of beta chain features in type 1 diabetes. Findings of the study overall: Among type 1 diabetes patients, VDJ junctions had fewer insertions and more deletions. PCR could preferentially amplify shorter templates, alike in patients and controls.

Sequencing input: naive CD4+ T cells from blood. The chain has TRBV4-1 and TRBJ2-5; TRBD2 matches at 9 bases. This TCR was sampled from a woman between 40 and 55 years old in good health. The CDR3 protein is CASSQGLAEQETQYF. The DNA of the CDR3 is TGCGCCAGCAGCCAAGGACTAGCGGAACAAGAGACCCAGTACTTC.